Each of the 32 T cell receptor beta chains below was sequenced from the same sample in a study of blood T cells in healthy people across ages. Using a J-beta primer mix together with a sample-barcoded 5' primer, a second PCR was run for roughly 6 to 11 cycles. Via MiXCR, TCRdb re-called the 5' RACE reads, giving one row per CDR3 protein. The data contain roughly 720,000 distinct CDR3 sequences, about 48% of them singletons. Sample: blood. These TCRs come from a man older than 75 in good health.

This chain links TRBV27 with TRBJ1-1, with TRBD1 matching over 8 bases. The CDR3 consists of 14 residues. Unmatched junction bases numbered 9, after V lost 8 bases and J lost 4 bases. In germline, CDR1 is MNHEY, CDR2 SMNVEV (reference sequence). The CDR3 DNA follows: TGTGCCAGCGCTACAGGGGGGTGGAGCACTGAAGCTTTCTTT. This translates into CASATGGWSTEAFF.

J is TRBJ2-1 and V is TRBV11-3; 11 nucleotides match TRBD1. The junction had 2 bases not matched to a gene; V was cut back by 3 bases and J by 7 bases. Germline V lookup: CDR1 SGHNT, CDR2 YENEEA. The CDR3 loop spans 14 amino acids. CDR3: CASSLGQGVNEQFF. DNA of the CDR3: TGTGCCAGCAGCTTGGGACAGGGGGTAAATGAGCAGTTCTTC.

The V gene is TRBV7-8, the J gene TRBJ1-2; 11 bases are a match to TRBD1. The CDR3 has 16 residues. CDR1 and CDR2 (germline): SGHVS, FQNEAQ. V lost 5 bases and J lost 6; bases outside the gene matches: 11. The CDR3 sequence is CASSPYLGTGGDGYTF. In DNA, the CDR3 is TGTGCCAGCAGCCCGTACCTTGGGACAGGGGGTGATGGCTACACCTTC. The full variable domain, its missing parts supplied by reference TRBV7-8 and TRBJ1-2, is GAGVSQSPRYKVAKRGQDVALRCDPISGHVSLFWYQQALGQGPEFLTYFQNEAQLDKSGLPSDRFFAERPEGSVSTLKIQRTQQEDSAVYLCASSPYLGTGGDGYTFGSGTRLTVV.

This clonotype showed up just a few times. The DNA for the CDR3 is TGCAGCGTTGAGGGGAGTGGGGAGACCCAGTACTTC. It is translated as CSVEGSGETQYF. V and J are TRBV29-1 and TRBJ2-5, with D perhaps TRBD2 (5 bases). The germline CDR1 and CDR2 sequences are SQVTM and ANQGSEA. The ends were cut back, 3 bases at V and 5 bases at J, with 10 bases in the middle. The CDR3 totals 12 residues.

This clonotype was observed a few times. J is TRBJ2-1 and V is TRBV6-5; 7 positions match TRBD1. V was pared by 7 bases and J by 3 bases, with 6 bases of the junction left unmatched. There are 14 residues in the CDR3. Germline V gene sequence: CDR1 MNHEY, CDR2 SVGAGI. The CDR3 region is CASKKAGGYNEQFF. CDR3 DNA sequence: TGTGCCAGCAAGAAGGCAGGGGGCTACAATGAGCAGTTCTTC.

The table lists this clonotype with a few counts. CDR3 sequence (DNA): TGCAGTGCTAGAGATCCCCTATATACGCAGTATTTT. Amino acids: CSARDPLYTQYF. The chain uses TRBV20-1 and TRBJ2-3; D call uncertain. The length of the CDR3 is 12 residues. The germline CDR1 and CDR2 sequences are DFQATT and SNEGSKA (reference sequence). The V end lost 0 bases, the J end lost 7 bases, and 8 bases lay between the germline ends.

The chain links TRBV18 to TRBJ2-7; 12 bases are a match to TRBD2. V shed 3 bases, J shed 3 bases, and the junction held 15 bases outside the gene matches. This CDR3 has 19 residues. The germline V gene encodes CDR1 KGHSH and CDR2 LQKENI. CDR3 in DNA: TGTGCCAGCTCACCCCTCGGGGGACTAGCGGGCTCGTGGGGCTACGAGCAGTACTTC. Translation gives CASSPLGGLAGSWGYEQYF.

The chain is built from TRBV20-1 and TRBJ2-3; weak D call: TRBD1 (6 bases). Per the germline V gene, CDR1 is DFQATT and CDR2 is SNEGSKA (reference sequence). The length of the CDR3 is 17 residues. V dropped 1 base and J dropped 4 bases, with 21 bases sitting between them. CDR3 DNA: TGCAGTGCTAGAGCCCAAGGTGGGCAGGGGATACCAGATACGCAGTATTTT. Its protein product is CSARAQGGQGIPDTQYF.

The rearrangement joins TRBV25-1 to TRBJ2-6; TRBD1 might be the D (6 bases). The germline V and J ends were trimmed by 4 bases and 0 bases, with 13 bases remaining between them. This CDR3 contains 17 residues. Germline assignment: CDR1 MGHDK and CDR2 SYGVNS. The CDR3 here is CASSVGGPFSGANVLTF. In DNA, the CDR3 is TGTGCCAGCAGTGTTGGGGGCCCGTTCTCTGGGGCCAACGTCCTGACTTTC.

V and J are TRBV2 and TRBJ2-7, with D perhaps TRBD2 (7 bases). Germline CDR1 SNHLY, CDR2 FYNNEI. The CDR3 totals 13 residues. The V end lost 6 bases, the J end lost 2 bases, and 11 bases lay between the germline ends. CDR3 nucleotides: TGTGCCAGCAGGGGGGGGCGAACCTACGAGCAGTACTTC. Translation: CASRGGRTYEQYF.

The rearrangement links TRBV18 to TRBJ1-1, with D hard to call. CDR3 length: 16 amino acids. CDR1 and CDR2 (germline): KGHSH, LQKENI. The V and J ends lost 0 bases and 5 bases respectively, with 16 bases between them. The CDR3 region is CASSPPSSTGWTEAFF. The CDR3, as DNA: TGTGCCAGCTCACCACCGTCGTCTACGGGGTGGACTGAAGCTTTCTTT.

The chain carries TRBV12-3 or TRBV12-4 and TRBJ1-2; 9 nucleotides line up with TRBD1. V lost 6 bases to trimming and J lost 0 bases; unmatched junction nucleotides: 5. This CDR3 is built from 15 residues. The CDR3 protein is CASRTGTGSNYGYTF. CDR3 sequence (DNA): TGTGCCAGCAGGACCGGGACAGGGTCTAACTATGGCTACACCTTC.

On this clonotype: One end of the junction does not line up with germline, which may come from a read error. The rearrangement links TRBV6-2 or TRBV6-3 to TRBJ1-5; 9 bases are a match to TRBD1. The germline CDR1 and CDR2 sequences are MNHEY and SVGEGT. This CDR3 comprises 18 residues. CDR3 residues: CVSSKKGWTGAHDQPQHF. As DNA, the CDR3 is TGTGTCAGCAGTAAAAAGGGGTGGACAGGGGCCCATGATCAGCCCCAGCATTTT.

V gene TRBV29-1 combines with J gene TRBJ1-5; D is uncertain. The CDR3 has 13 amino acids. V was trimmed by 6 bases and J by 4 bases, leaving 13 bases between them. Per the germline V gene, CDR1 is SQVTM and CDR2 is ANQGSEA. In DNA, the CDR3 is TGCAGCGTCGCCGGGATAGGGAATCAGCCCCAGCATTTT. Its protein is CSVAGIGNQPQHF.

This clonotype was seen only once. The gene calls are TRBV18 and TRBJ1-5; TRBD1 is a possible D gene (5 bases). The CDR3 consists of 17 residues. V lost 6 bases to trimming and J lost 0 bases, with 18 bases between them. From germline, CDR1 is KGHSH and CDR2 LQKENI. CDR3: CASSSGLPSGSNQPQHF. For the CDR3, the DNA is TGTGCCAGCTCGTCGGGACTTCCGAGCGGTAGCAATCAGCCCCAGCATTTT.

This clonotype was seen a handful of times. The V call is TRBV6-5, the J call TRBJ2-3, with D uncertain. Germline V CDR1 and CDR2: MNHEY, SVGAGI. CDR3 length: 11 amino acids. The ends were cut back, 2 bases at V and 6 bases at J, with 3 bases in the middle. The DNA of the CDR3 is TGTGCCAGCAGTTACGCGGATACGCAGTATTTT. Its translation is CASSYADTQYF.

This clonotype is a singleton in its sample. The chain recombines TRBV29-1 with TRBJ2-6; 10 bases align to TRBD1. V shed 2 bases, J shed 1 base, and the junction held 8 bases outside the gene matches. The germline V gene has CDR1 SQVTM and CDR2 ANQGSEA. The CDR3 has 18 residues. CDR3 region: CSVESGTGASSGANVLTF. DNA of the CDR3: TGCAGCGTTGAATCCGGGACAGGGGCTTCATCTGGGGCCAACGTCCTGACTTTC.

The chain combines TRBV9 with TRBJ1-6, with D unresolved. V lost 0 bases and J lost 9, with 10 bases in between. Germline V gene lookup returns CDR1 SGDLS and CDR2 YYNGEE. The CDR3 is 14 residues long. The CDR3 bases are TGTGCCAGCAGCGTAGGAGAGGGTTCTTCACCCCTCCACTTT. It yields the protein CASSVGEGSSPLHF.

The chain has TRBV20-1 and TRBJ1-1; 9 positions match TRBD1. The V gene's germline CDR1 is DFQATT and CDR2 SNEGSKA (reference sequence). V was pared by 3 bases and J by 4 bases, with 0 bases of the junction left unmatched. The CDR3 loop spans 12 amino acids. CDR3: CSARTGGTEAFF. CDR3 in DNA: TGCAGTGCTAGGACAGGGGGCACTGAAGCTTTCTTT.

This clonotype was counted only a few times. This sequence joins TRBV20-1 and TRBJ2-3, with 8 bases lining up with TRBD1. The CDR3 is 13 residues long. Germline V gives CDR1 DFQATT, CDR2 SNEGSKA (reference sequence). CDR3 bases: TGCGCTTTCAGACAGGGGAGCACAGATACGCAGTATTTT. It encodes CAFRQGSTDTQYF.

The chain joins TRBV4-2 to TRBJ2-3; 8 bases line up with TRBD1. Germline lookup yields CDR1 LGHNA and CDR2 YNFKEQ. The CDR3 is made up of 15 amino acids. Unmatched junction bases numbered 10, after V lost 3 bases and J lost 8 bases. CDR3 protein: CASSQEIRQGATQYF. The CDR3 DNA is TGTGCCAGCAGCCAGGAAATTCGGCAGGGGGCTACGCAGTATTTT.

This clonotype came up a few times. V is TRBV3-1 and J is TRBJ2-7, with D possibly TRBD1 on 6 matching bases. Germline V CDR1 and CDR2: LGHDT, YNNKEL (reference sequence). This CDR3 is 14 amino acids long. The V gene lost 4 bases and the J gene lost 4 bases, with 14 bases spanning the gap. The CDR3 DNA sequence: TGTGCCAGCAGCCGAACAGGGTTTGCGTACGAGCAGTACTTC. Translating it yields CASSRTGFAYEQYF.

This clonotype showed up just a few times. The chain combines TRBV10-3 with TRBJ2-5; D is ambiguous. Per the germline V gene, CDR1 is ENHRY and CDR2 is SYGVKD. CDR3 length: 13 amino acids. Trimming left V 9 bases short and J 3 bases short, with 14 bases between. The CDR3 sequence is CAISIFSKETQYF. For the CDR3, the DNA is TGTGCCATTTCTATCTTTAGCAAAGAGACCCAGTACTTC.

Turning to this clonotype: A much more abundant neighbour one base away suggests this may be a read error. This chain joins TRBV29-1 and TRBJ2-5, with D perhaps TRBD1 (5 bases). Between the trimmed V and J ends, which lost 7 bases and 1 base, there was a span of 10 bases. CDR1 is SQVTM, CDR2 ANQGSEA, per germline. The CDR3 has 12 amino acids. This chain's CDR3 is CSAKRGQETQYF. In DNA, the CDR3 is TGCAGCGCAAAAAGGGGCCAAGAGACCCAGTACTTC.

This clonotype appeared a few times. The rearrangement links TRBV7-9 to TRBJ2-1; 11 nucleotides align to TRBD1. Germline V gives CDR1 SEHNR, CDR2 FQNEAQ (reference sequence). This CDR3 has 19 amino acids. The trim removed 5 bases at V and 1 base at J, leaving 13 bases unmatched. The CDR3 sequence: CASSIWTGGWSTSYNEQFF. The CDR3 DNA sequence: TGTGCCAGCAGCATCTGGACAGGGGGCTGGAGCACGTCCTACAATGAGCAGTTCTTC. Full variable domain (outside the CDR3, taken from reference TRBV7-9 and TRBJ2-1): DTGVSQNPRHKITKRGQNVTFRCDPISEHNRLYWYRQTLGQGPEFLTYFQNEAQLEKSRLLSDRFSAERPKGSFSTLEIQRTEQGDSAMYLCASSIWTGGWSTSYNEQFFGPGTRLTVL.

This CDR3 is CASSLAMDQPQHF. In DNA, the CDR3 is TGTGCCAGCAGCTTAGCGATGGATCAGCCCCAGCATTTT. The chain carries TRBV7-2 and TRBJ1-5, with no clear D. Germline CDR1 and CDR2: SGHTA and FQGNSA. V was clipped by 0 bases and J by 5 bases, with 5 bases between them. This CDR3 comprises 13 residues.

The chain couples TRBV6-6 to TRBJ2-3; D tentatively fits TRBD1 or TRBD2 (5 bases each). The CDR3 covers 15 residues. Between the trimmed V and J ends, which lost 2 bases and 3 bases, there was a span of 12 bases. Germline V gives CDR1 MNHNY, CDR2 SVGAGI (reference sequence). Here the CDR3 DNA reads TGTGCCAGCAGTTACGCAGGGAGAAAAACAGATACGCAGTATTTT. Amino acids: CASSYAGRKTDTQYF.

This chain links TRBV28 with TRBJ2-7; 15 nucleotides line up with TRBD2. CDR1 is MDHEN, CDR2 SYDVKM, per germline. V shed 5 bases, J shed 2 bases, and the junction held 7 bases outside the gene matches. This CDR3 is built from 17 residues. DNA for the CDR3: TGTGCCAGCAGTACTGGACTAGCGGGAGGGTTCGCCTACGAGCAGTACTTC. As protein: CASSTGLAGGFAYEQYF.

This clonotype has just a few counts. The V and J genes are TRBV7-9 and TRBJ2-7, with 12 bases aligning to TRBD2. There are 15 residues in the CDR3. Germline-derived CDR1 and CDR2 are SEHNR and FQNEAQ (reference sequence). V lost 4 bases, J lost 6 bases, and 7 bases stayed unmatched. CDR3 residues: CASSSPTSGSTEQYF. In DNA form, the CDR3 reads TGTGCCAGCAGCTCGCCGACTAGCGGGAGCACCGAGCAGTACTTC.

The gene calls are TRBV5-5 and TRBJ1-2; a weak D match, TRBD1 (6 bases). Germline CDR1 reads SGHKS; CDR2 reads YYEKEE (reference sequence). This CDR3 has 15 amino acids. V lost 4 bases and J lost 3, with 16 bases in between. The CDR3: CASSPGQQSDYGYTF. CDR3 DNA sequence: TGTGCCAGCAGCCCCGGACAGCAGTCCGACTATGGCTACACCTTC.

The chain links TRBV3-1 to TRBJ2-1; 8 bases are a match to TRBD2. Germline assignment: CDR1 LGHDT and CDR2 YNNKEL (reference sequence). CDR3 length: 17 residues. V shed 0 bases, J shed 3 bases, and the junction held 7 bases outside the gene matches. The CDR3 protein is CASSQERLAGYYNEQFF. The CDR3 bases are TGTGCCAGCAGCCAAGAGCGCCTAGCGGGTTACTACAATGAGCAGTTCTTC.

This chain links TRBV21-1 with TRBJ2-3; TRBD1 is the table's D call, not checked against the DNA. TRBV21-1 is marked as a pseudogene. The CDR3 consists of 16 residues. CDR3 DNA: TGTGCCAGCAGGCGACAGGGGGCGATTCGCACAGATACGCAGTATTTT. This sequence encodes CASRRQGAIRTDTQYF.